This T cell receptor (beta chain) was identified during a study of blood T cell repertoires in COVID-19. Turning to the study itself: COVID-19 samples, acute and convalescent, were from the United States, Italy and Spain. Sources were T cells, B-cell-depleted T cells, or PBMCs; the material itself was cDNA or gDNA.

In the source study's methods: Reference gene primer amplification gave nucleated cell count estimates. Assay used: immunoSEQ multiplex PCR; TCRdb lists only in-frame clones, some missing. Clone size and the V and J calls come from that table; the DNA yielded D and trimming. Of about 14,000 clones listed, about 90% are singletons. CDR3 length: 14 residues. The V segment lost 4 bases and the J segment 4 bases; nucleotides outside the gene matches: 5. Germline V gene lookup returns CDR1 LNHNV and CDR2 YYDKDF (reference sequence). The clonotype was recovered from a human donor in a cohort sampled during active COVID-19. Sequenced material: peripheral blood. The V gene is TRBV15, the J gene TRBJ2-5, with 8 bases aligning to TRBD1. CDR3 region: CATSKGQGGETQYF. The DNA for the CDR3 is TGTGCCACCAGCAAAGGACAGGGTGGAGAGACCCAGTACTTC.